The 20 T cell receptor beta chains reported below all come from one sample, sequenced in a study of T cells after yellow fever vaccination. TCRdb called the 5' RACE reads again in MiXCR, with one record for every CDR3 protein. The data hold some 320,000 distinct CDR3 sequences, with roughly 4.3% observed a single time. Sequences were derived from PBMCs, sampled 15 days after the yellow fever booster vaccination. These receptors were taken from a man between 18 and 29 years old who received the YFV17D yellow fever vaccine.

This clonotype was observed a few times. The chain joins TRBV11-2 to TRBJ1-4; D remains ambiguous. CDR3 size: 13 residues. Per the germline V gene, CDR1 is SGHAT and CDR2 is FQNNGV. Trimming cost V 5 bases and J 5 bases, with 9 bases left between them. CDR3 coding DNA: TGTGCCAGCAGCCGTTTAGGAAATGAAAAACTGTTTTTT. This gives the protein CASSRLGNEKLFF.

This clonotype was detected ten times or more. This chain uses TRBV20-1 with TRBJ2-7, with D tentatively TRBD2 (5 bases). The V gene's germline CDR1 is DFQATT and CDR2 SNEGSKA (reference sequence). V gave up 0 bases and J gave up 9 bases, with 12 bases separating them. This CDR3 is 12 amino acids long. CDR3 residues: CSAREPSRVQYV. CDR3 bases: TGCAGTGCTAGAGAGCCTAGCCGTGTGCAGTACGTC.

This clonotype was picked up many times. The genes are TRBV6-5 and TRBJ2-2, with 11 nucleotides matching TRBD2. V trimming: 5 bases; J trimming: 7 bases; junction bases outside the gene matches: 12. Germline V gene sequence: CDR1 MNHEY, CDR2 SVGAGI. The CDR3 has 17 residues. The CDR3 is CASSQQISGGAGGELFF. The DNA for the CDR3 is TGTGCCAGCAGTCAACAGATTAGCGGGGGGGCCGGCGGGGAGCTGTTTTTT.

This clonotype was detected ten times or more. The genes are TRBV7-9 and TRBJ2-3; weak D call: TRBD2 (5 bases). This CDR3 has 15 residues. The V gene lost 6 bases and the J gene lost 2 bases, with 15 bases spanning the gap. Germline V gene lookup returns CDR1 SEHNR and CDR2 FQNEAQ (reference sequence). The CDR3 protein is CASSPTRPDTDTQYF. CDR3 nucleotides: TGTGCCAGCAGTCCCACTAGGCCTGACACAGATACGCAGTATTTT.

This clonotype has ten or more counts. The V and J genes are TRBV5-1 and TRBJ1-1, with a possible D match to TRBD1 (5 bases). CDR3 length: 15 residues. Trimming removed 4 bases from V and 4 bases from J, with 17 bases in between. CDR1 and CDR2 (germline): SGHRS, YFSETQ. CDR3 nucleotide sequence: TGCGCCAGCAGCACCATCGGGGGAGTAGGCACTGAAGCTTTCTTT. This sequence encodes CASSTIGGVGTEAFF.

This clonotype has just a few counts. This chain connects TRBV4-1 to TRBJ1-6; unclear D gene. This CDR3 has 16 amino acids. CDR1 and CDR2 from the germline V gene are MGHRA and YSYEKL. V lost 0 bases, J lost 0 bases, and 6 bases lay in between. The chain's CDR3 is CASSQESYSYNSPLHF. The CDR3 DNA reads TGCGCCAGCAGCCAAGAGTCTTACTCCTATAATTCACCCCTCCACTTT.

This clonotype came up a few times. V gene TRBV7-8 combines with J gene TRBJ1-1, with D tentatively TRBD1 (6 bases). CDR3 length: 15 amino acids. V lost 1 base and J lost 4, with 13 bases in between. In germline, CDR1 is SGHVS, CDR2 FQNEAQ. The CDR3 bases are TGTGCCAGCAGCTTAGTTCCCAGGGGAGGCACTGAAGCTTTCTTT. Protein sequence: CASSLVPRGGTEAFF.

This clonotype was counted a few times. The J gene is TRBJ1-2, the V gene TRBV4-1, with TRBD1 matching 7 bases. From germline, CDR1 is MGHRA and CDR2 YSYEKL. Losses at the gene ends were 2 bases for V and 7 bases for J; bases not matched to a gene: 7. The CDR3 is 14 amino acids. The CDR3 loop is CASSQSTGSSGYTF. The CDR3 DNA follows: TGCGCCAGCAGCCAATCGACAGGGTCCTCTGGCTACACCTTC.

There are a few counts of this clonotype. This rearrangement joins TRBV6-2 or TRBV6-3 to TRBJ2-5, with 7 bases that match TRBD2. The CDR3 runs to 14 residues. Germline assignment: CDR1 MNHEY and CDR2 SVGEGT. With V trimmed by 5 bases and J by 2 bases, 5 bases remained unmatched. The CDR3 reads CASSLSSGQETQYF. The CDR3 nucleotides are TGTGCCAGCAGTCTCTCTAGCGGACAAGAGACCCAGTACTTC.

The V gene is TRBV5-1, the J gene TRBJ1-2; D call uncertain. V shed 2 bases and J shed 0 bases, with 8 bases lying between them. The CDR3 runs 14 residues. Germline values: CDR1 SGHRS, CDR2 YFSETQ. Written as DNA, the CDR3 is TGCGCCAGCAGCTTATCCAGTTCTAACTATGGCTACACCTTC. Translated: CASSLSSSNYGYTF.

This clonotype was seen more than once but under ten times. V usage is TRBV9 and J usage is TRBJ2-3, with 9 bases identical to TRBD1. Trimming cost V 3 bases and J 2 bases; bases outside gene matches: 1. Germline CDR1 reads SGDLS; CDR2 reads YYNGEE. The CDR3 consists of 14 residues. CDR3 amino acids: CASSGDRDTDTQYF. The CDR3 bases are TGTGCCAGCAGCGGGGACAGGGACACAGATACGCAGTATTTT.

The V and J genes are TRBV5-1 and TRBJ2-6; D may be TRBD1 or TRBD2 (5 bases each). Trimming removed 2 bases from V and 0 bases from J, with 15 bases in between. Germline CDR1 SGHRS, CDR2 YFSETQ. The CDR3 is 18 residues long. DNA for the CDR3: TGCGCCAGCAGCTTATCCCGGGACGACCCCTCTGGGGCCAACGTCCTGACTTTC. Translated, it gives CASSLSRDDPSGANVLTF.

This chain connects TRBV4-3 to TRBJ2-1, with TRBD1 identical over 9 bases. The V gene's germline CDR1 is LGHNA and CDR2 YSLEER. The CDR3 extends over 16 amino acids. Unmatched junction bases numbered 14, after V lost 1 base and J lost 13 bases. CDR3 amino acids: CASSQVPTGGFPPQFF. CDR3 nucleotide sequence: TGCGCCAGCAGCCAAGTCCCGACAGGGGGTTTCCCACCTCAGTTCTTC.

This clonotype has ten or more counts. The V call is TRBV28, the J call TRBJ2-7; 9 bases agree with TRBD1. V lost 4 bases to trimming and J lost 0 bases; unmatched junction nucleotides: 4. The length of the CDR3 is 15 residues. Germline V gene lookup returns CDR1 MDHEN and CDR2 SYDVKM. The CDR3 DNA reads TGTGCCAGCAGTTGGGGACAGGGAGGCTCCTACGAGCAGTACGTC. It codes for CASSWGQGGSYEQYV.

This clonotype was counted many times. This chain connects TRBV5-4 to TRBJ2-1; 7 positions match TRBD1. Germline V gene sequence: CDR1 SGHNT, CDR2 YYREEE (reference sequence). This CDR3 has 11 amino acids. Losses at the gene ends were 4 bases for V and 9 bases for J; bases not matched to a gene: 1. The CDR3 sequence: CASSRQGEQFF. The DNA of the CDR3 is TGTGCCAGCAGCAGACAGGGTGAGCAGTTCTTC.

Only a few counts were recorded for this clonotype. The V call is TRBV7-9, the J call TRBJ2-1, with 8 nucleotides matching TRBD1. Germline V CDR1 and CDR2: SEHNR, FQNEAQ (reference sequence). V lost 6 bases and J lost 2; bases outside the gene matches: 9. The CDR3 is 16 amino acids. In DNA, the CDR3 is TGTGCCAGCAGAATACCTGGACAGGGTGCCTACAATGAGCAGTTCTTC. As protein: CASRIPGQGAYNEQFF. Full variable domain (outside the CDR3, taken from reference TRBV7-9 and TRBJ2-1): DTGVSQNPRHKITKRGQNVTFRCDPISEHNRLYWYRQTLGQGPEFLTYFQNEAQLEKSRLLSDRFSAERPKGSFSTLEIQRTEQGDSAMYLCASRIPGQGAYNEQFFGPGTRLTVL.

This clonotype was picked up many times. The chain is built from TRBV20-1 and TRBJ1-1; no clear D gene. Germline assignment: CDR1 DFQATT and CDR2 SNEGSKA (reference sequence). The CDR3 loop spans 14 amino acids. V was trimmed by 5 bases and J by 0 bases, leaving 13 bases between them. The CDR3 DNA reads TGCAGTGCTCCCGGGATTCCAGTGAACACTGAAGCTTTCTTT. It specifies CSAPGIPVNTEAFF.

CDR3 DNA: TGTGCCAGCAGTGAACAGGGACTAGCGGTCACCGGGGAGCTGTTTTTT. It specifies CASSEQGLAVTGELFF. The rearrangement uses TRBV6-1 and TRBJ2-2; the match to TRBD2 covers 11 bases. V was clipped by 2 bases and J by 4 bases; unmatched bases: 3. The CDR3 runs 16 residues. Per the germline V gene, CDR1 is MNHNS and CDR2 is SASEGT.

This clonotype was seen a few times. The chain uses TRBV5-1 and TRBJ1-1; D unclear. The CDR3 sequence is 14 residues long. The ends were cut back, 6 bases at V and 1 base at J, with 13 bases in the middle. From germline, CDR1 is SGHRS and CDR2 YFSETQ. CDR3 region: CASTASPGNTEAFF. Written as DNA, the CDR3 is TGCGCCAGCACTGCCTCGCCGGGGAACACTGAAGCTTTCTTT.

This clonotype was recorded at least ten times. The chain is built from TRBV4-2 and TRBJ2-7; TRBD2 aligns across 14 bases. The germline CDR1 and CDR2 sequences are LGHNA and YNFKEQ. V was pared by 3 bases and J by 3 bases, with 4 bases of the junction left unmatched. The CDR3 covers 16 residues. CDR3 residues: CASSHPGLAGVYEQYF. The CDR3, as DNA: TGTGCCAGCAGCCACCCGGGACTAGCGGGGGTCTACGAGCAGTACTTC.